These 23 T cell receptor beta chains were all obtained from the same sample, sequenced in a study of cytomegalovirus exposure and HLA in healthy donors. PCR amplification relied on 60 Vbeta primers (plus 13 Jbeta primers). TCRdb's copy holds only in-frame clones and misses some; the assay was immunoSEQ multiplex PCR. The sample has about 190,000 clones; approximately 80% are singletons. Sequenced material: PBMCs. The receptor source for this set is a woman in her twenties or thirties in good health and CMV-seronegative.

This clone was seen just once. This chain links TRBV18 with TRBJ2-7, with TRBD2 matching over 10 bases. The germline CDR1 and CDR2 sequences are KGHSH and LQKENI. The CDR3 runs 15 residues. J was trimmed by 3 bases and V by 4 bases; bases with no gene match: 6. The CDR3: CASSQTSGFSYEQYF. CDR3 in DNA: TGTGCCAGCTCACAGACTAGCGGGTTTAGCTACGAGCAGTACTTC.

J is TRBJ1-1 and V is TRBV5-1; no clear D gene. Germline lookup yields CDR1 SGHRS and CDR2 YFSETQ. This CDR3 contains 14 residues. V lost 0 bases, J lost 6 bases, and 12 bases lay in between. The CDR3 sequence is CASSLESITSEAFF. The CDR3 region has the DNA TGCGCCAGCAGCTTGGAAAGTATAACTTCTGAAGCTTTCTTT.

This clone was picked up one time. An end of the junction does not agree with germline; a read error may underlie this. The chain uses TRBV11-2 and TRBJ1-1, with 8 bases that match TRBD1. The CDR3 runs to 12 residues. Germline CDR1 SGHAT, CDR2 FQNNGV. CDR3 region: CASSLSGGGYGF. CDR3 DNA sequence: TGTGCCAGCAGCTTATCAGGGGGCGGTTATGGCTTT.

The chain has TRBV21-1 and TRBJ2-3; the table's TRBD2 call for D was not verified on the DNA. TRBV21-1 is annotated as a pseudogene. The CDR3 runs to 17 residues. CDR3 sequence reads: CASSSRGGGRGTDTQYF. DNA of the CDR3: TGTGCCAGCAGCTCCCGGGGGGGCGGGAGGGGAACAGATACGCAGTATTTT.

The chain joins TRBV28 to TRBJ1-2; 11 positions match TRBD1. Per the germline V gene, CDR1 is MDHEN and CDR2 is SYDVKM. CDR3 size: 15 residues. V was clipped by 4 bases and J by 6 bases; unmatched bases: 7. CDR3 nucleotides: TGTGCCAGCAGTTCCCTAGGACAGGGGGCCGATGGCTACACCTTC. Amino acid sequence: CASSSLGQGADGYTF.

CDR3 amino acids: CASSMGANPYEQYF. CDR3 nucleotides: TGTGCCAGTAGTATGGGGGCGAACCCCTACGAGCAGTACTTC. The chain has TRBV19 and TRBJ2-7; the D gene is possibly TRBD1 (6 bases). This CDR3 spans 14 amino acids. V gave up 3 bases and J gave up 2 bases, with 11 bases separating them. The germline V gene encodes CDR1 LNHDA and CDR2 SQIVND (reference sequence).

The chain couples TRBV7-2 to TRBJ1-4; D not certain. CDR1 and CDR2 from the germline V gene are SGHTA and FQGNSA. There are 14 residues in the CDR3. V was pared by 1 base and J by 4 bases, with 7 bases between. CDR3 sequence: CASSLDAFNEKLFF. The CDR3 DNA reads TGTGCCAGCAGCTTAGACGCGTTTAATGAAAAACTGTTTTTT. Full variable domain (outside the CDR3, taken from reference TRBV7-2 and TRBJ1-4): GAGVSQSPSNKVTEKGKDVELRCDPISGHTALYWYRQSLGQGLEFLIYFQGNSAPDKSGLPSDRFSAERTGGSVSTLTIQRTQQEDSAVYLCASSLDAFNEKLFFGSGTQLSVL.

CDR3 residues: CAIRGGTAYEQYF. CDR3 DNA sequence: TGTGCCATCAGGGGGGGAACGGCCTACGAGCAGTACTTC. V and J are TRBV10-3 and TRBJ2-7; a possible D gene is TRBD2 (6 bases). The CDR3 has 13 residues. V was trimmed by 6 bases and J by 2 bases, leaving 11 bases between them. Germline values: CDR1 ENHRY, CDR2 SYGVKD.

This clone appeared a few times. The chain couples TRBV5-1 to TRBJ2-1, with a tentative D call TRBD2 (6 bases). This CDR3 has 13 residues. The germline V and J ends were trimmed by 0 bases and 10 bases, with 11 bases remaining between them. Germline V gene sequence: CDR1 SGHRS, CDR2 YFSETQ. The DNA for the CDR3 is TGCGCCAGCAGCTTGGAACTAGCTAGGGAGCAGTTCTTC. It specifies CASSLELAREQFF.

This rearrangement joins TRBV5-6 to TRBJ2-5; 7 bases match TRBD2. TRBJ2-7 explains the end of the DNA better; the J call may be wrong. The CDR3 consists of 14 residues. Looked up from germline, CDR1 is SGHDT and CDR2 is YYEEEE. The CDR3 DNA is TGTGCCAGCAGCTTGCGGGGGGTAACCTACGAGCAGTACTTC. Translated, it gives CASSLRGVTYEQYF.

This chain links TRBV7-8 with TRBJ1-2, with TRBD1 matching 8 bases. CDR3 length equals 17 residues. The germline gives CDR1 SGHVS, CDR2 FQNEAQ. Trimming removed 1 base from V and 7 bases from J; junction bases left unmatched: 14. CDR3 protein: CASSLERAGGLIGGYTF. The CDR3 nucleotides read TGTGCCAGCAGCTTAGAACGGGCAGGGGGCTTGATAGGTGGCTACACCTTC.

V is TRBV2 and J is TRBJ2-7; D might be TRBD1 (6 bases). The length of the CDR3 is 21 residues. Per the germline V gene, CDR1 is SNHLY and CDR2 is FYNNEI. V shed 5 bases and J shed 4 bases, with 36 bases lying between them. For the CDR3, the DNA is TGTGCCAGCAGTCACCCCAGAACACCGGGACATCAACAACCCCTACAATACGAGCAGTACTTC. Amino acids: CASSHPRTPGHQQPLQYEQYF.

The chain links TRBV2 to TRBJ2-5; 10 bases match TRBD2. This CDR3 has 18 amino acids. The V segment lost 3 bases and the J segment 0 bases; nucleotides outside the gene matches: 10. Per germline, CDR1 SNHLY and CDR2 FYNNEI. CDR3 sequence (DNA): TGTGCCAGCAGTGATCCTAGCGGGAGAGAGAGTAACCAAGAGACCCAGTACTTC. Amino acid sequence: CASSDPSGRESNQETQYF.

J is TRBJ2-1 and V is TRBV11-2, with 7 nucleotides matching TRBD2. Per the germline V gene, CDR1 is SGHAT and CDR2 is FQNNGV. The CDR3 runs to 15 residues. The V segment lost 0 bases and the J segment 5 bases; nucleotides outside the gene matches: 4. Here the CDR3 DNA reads TGTGCCAGCAGCTTAGACCGGGGGGTGAACAATGAGCAGTTCTTC. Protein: CASSLDRGVNNEQFF.

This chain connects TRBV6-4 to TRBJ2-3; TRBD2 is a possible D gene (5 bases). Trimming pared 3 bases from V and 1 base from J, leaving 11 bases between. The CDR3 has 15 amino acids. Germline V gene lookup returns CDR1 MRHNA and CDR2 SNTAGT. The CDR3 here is CASSDKSGGTDTQYF. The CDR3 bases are TGTGCCAGCAGTGATAAAAGCGGAGGCACAGATACGCAGTATTTT.

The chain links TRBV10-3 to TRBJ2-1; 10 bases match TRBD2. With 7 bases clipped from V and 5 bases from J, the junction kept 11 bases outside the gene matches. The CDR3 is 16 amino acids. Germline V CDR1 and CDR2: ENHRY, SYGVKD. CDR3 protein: CAINVRTSGTNNEQFF. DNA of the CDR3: TGTGCCATCAATGTTCGAACTAGCGGGACCAACAATGAGCAGTTCTTC.

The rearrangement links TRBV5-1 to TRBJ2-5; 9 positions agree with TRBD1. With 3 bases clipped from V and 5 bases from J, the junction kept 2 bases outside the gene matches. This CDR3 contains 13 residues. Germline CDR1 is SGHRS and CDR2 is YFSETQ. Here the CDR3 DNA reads TGCGCCAGCAGCTGGGACAGGGAGGAGACCCAGTACTTC. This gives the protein CASSWDREETQYF.

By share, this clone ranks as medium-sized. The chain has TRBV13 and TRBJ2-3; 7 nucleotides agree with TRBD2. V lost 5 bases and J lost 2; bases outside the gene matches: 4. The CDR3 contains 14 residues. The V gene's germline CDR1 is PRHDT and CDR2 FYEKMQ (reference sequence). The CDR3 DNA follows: TGTGCCAGCAGCCCCCGGGACTACACAGATACGCAGTATTTT. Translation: CASSPRDYTDTQYF.

Here the CDR3 reads CASSYGGLRSYTF. CDR3 in DNA: TGTGCCAGCAGTTACGGGGGGTTAAGGAGCTACACCTTC. The rearrangement joins TRBV6-5 to TRBJ1-2, with D maybe TRBD1 (5 bases). Trimming took 2 bases from V and 9 from J, leaving 13 bases between them. This CDR3 is built from 13 residues. Germline CDR1 is MNHEY and CDR2 is SVGAGI.

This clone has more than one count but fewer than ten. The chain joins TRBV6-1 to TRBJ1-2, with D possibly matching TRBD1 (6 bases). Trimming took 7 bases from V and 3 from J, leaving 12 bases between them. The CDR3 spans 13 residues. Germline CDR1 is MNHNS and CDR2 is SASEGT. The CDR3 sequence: CASNPGADYGYTF. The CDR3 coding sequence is TGTGCCAGCAACCCAGGGGCCGACTATGGCTACACCTTC.

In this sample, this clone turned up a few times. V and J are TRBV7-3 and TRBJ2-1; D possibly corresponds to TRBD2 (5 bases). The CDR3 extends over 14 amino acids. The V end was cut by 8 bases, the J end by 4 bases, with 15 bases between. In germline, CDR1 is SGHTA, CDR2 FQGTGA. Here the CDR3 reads CASSTPGEYNEQFF. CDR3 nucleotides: TGTGCCAGCTCGACCCCCGGGGAATACAATGAGCAGTTCTTC.

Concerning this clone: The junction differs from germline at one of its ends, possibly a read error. Here the CDR3 reads CASSLELAGALFF. CDR3 DNA sequence: TGTGCCAGCAGCTTGGAACTAGCGGGGGCCCTCTTCTTC. The chain combines TRBV5-6 with TRBJ2-4, with 11 bases lining up with TRBD2. CDR1 is SGHDT and CDR2 is YYEEEE in the germline V gene. The CDR3 runs 13 residues.

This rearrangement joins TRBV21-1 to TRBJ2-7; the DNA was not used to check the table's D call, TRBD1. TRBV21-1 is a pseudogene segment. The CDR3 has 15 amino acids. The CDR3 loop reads CASRRTGGLSYEQYF. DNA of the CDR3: TGTGCCAGCAGGAGGACAGGGGGCCTCTCCTACGAGCAGTACTTC.